This T cell receptor beta chain emerged from a study of T cell responses to AZD1222 COVID-19 vaccine (dated by TCRdb to the early 2020s). Regarding the complete study: TCR sequencing was performed for fewer than 250 trial participants, of whom about 210 were given two doses of AZD1222 and 26 were given two doses of MenACWY control vaccine. Trial participants were enrolled into age subgroups of 18-55, 56-69 and 70-plus years, which contained around 150, 28 and 57 TCR-sequenced participants, respectively. Broad study findings and their caveats: The 56-69-year group was small, and its depth increase did not reach significance, likely because of low power. Because no day 14 peak-response samples were available, repertoires were characterized only after the peak T cell response. Conclusions about previously exposed vaccinees were limited because only 5 or 6 AZD1222 recipients were SARS-CoV-2 seropositive at baseline. Most participants were white British and females outnumbered males, and the authors suggested that clonal diversity may have been underestimated. Reportedly, almost half of the unique spike-specific TCRs recognized epitopes lying outside the regions that are mutated in the B.1.351 and B.1.1.7 variants. CD4 TCRs associated with the vaccine covered the entire spike protein, and the dominant responses were in regions 160-218 and 743-854. After two AZD1222 doses, both the breadth and the depth of spike-specific TCRs were significantly higher than at day 0 and than in MenACWY recipients.

The sample's time point, from its label and the paper: baseline before first vaccination. Interpreted using the paper, the treatment or condition label stands for: meningococcal conjugate vaccine given as trial control. Vaccinee samples came from UK trials COV001 and COV002, including a single-blind randomized controlled phase 2/3 trial of AZD1222 (ChAdOx1 nCoV-19) in healthy adults. Trial participant PBMC samples were collected at day 0 and day 28 after the second dose for TCRbeta chain sequencing. Notes on this clone: The antigen this receptor binds is unknown. Per-base qualities were not stored, and no clone one base away is much larger.

The junction shows trimming of 0 bases on V and 7 bases on J, plus 10 bases between the germline ends. Taken from cysteine to phenylalanine, the CDR3 has 13 residues. The read is trimmed to its CDR3 DNA, 39 bases read in frame from base 1. Looking up the germline V gene yields CDR1 SNHLY and CDR2 FYNNEI. The CDR3 regions of human TCRbeta chains were analyzed by immunosequencing. The authors' pipeline ran thus. Repertoire TCRs were matched against a reference library of SARS-CoV-2-specific TCRs generated with the MIRA antigen-specificity platform. Breadth was defined as the fraction of unique TCRs that were SARS-CoV-2-associated. Depth was defined as the fraction of total T cells that were SARS-CoV-2-associated. Using the MIRA data, each spike-specific TCR was assigned both to the spike region to which the TCR was reactive and to a CD4 or CD8 class. Log10-transformed breadth and depth values were compared by one-way ANOVA with Sidak's multiple comparisons tests. Drawn from immuneACCESS, this table holds only the in-frame rearrangements with V and J called that TCRdb kept. Clones are partly lost; checked studies trace under half to an unresolved V gene and leave the rest unexplained. V and J calls and clone size follow that table, whereas D and trimming were derived from the DNA. The sample table shows about 89,000 clones, and about 90% are seen once. 4% to 6% of the sample rests with the top ten.

The receptor comes from an adult in good health. This receptor chain uses TRBV2 and TRBJ2-7; the D gene assignment is perhaps TRBD1 or TRBD2, with each matching 5 bases. This specimen was peripheral blood, taken on day 0 of MenACWY control vaccination. This receptor carries the CDR3 CASSEAGEGEQYF. The DNA is TGTGCCAGCAGTGAAGCGGGGGAAGGGGAGCAGTACTTC.